One and the same sample provided the 10 T cell receptor beta chains below, sequenced in a study of T cell responses to AZD1222 COVID-19 vaccine (dated by TCRdb to about 2021). Library preparation used the immunoSEQ multiplex PCR assay. What TCRdb holds here is the immuneACCESS table cut down to in-frame rearrangements. Part of the clones is not present; checked against another copy, under half of the missing clones reflect an unresolved V gene, and the others are unexplained. This sample is represented by about 140,000 clones; about 89% of them were singletons. Clones ranked in the top ten supply 2.5% to 3.5% of the sample. This sample's time point label indicates: baseline before first vaccination. This sample comprised peripheral blood, obtained on day 0 of AZD1222 vaccination. These receptors originate from an adult in good health.

Here the CDR3 reads CASSLGPSDTEAFF. The CDR3 coding sequence is TGTGCCAGCAGCTTGGGGCCTAGTGACACTGAAGCTTTCTTT. The genes are TRBV7-9 and TRBJ1-1; the D gene is possibly TRBD1 (5 bases). The CDR3 sequence is 14 residues long. Trimming left V 3 bases short and J 3 bases short, with 11 bases between. Germline values: CDR1 SEHNR, CDR2 FQNEAQ (reference sequence).

CDR3 nucleotide sequence: TGTGCCAGCAGTGAGCTAGCGGCATCCTACGAGCAGTACTTC. This encodes CASSELAASYEQYF. The rearrangement links TRBV2 to TRBJ2-7; the match to TRBD2 covers 7 bases. The CDR3 extends over 14 amino acids. Germline V CDR1 and CDR2: SNHLY, FYNNEI. V lost 3 bases, J lost 1 base, and 3 bases stayed unmatched.

This chain uses TRBV2 with TRBJ1-5; tentative D call: TRBD1 (6 bases). The CDR3 loop spans 17 amino acids. The germline V gene has CDR1 SNHLY and CDR2 FYNNEI. Trimming took 4 bases from V and 6 from J, leaving 22 bases between them. DNA for the CDR3: TGTGCCAGCAGTGCTCACTTAACAGGGAGTAGAAGTCAGCCCCAGCATTTT. Amino acid sequence: CASSAHLTGSRSQPQHF.

A single count supports this clone. Written as DNA, the CDR3 is TGTGCCAGCACGCTACTTCCGGGAACCTCTCACGAGCAGTACTTC. It encodes CASTLLPGTSHEQYF. The V call is TRBV27, the J call TRBJ2-7; a weak D match, TRBD2 (5 bases). Germline V lookup: CDR1 MNHEY, CDR2 SMNVEV (reference sequence). V dropped 7 bases and J dropped 5 bases, with 21 bases sitting between them. The CDR3 consists of 15 residues.

The gene calls are TRBV27 and TRBJ2-5; 11 bases are a match to TRBD2. CDR3 length: 17 residues. J was trimmed by 5 bases and V by 8 bases; bases with no gene match: 16. Germline V CDR1 and CDR2: MNHEY, SMNVEV (reference sequence). CDR3 amino acids: CASSGSTVAGGSETQYF. As DNA, the CDR3 is TGTGCCAGCTCGGGCTCCACCGTAGCGGGGGGGTCGGAGACCCAGTACTTC.

The chain links TRBV2 to TRBJ1-2; D is unresolved. The CDR3 loop spans 12 amino acids. Trimming removed 5 bases at V and 7 bases at J, with 11 bases between. The germline V gene encodes CDR1 SNHLY and CDR2 FYNNEI. This CDR3 is CASSFTLVGYTF. The CDR3 DNA follows: TGTGCCAGCAGTTTTACCCTCGTTGGCTACACCTTC.

V usage is TRBV15 and J usage is TRBJ1-2; TRBD1 is a possible D gene (5 bases). This CDR3 comprises 13 residues. The germline gives CDR1 LNHNV, CDR2 YYDKDF (reference sequence). The ends were cut back, 0 bases at V and 5 bases at J, with 7 bases in the middle. DNA of the CDR3: TGTGCCACCAGCAGAGATAGGGGATATGGCTACACCTTC. This gives the protein CATSRDRGYGYTF.

A single count supports this clone. V is TRBV5-8 and J is TRBJ2-4; perhaps TRBD1 as D (7 bases). The V gene lost 8 bases and the J gene lost 2 bases, with 11 bases spanning the gap. This CDR3 region has 13 residues. Germline lookup yields CDR1 SGHTS and CDR2 YDEGEE. The DNA for the CDR3 is TGTGCCAGTTCAGGGGGGACCAAAAACATTCAGTACTTC. Residues: CASSGGTKNIQYF.

V usage is TRBV7-3 and J usage is TRBJ2-1; no clear D. This CDR3 contains 13 residues. Trimming pared 1 base from V and 5 bases from J, leaving 6 bases between. The V gene's germline CDR1 is SGHTA and CDR2 FQGTGA. CDR3 sequence: CASSLNPNNEQFF. The CDR3 DNA is TGTGCCAGCAGCTTAAACCCCAACAATGAGCAGTTCTTC.

The chain uses TRBV30 and TRBJ2-2; possibly TRBD1 or TRBD2 for D (5 bases each). Germline-derived CDR1 and CDR2 are GTSNPN and SVGIG (reference sequence). V lost 3 bases and J lost 6, with 17 bases in between. This CDR3 has 15 amino acids. The CDR3, as DNA: TGTGCCTGGAGGGGTCTGAGGGGTGTGGCCGGGGAGCTGTTTTTT. Residues: CAWRGLRGVAGELFF.